This T cell receptor beta chain originates from a study of blood T cell repertoires in COVID-19. About the study: There were acute and convalescent COVID-19 samples, and they came from the United States, Italy and Spain. PBMCs, B-cell-depleted T cells, or T cells provided the cDNA or gDNA that made up the material.

This CDR3 comprises 13 residues. V lost 4 bases, J lost 6 bases, and 10 bases lay in between. Germline CDR1 is LGHDT and CDR2 is YNNKEL (reference sequence). Per the original data handling: How many nucleated cells were present was estimated from reference gene primer amplification. Method: immunoSEQ multiplex PCR; TCRdb's copy keeps in-frame clones and lacks some. V and J calls and clone size are those listed in that table; D and trimming were worked out from the DNA. The profile shows hundreds of thousands of clones, about 90% of them singletons. The genes are TRBV3-1 (or the pseudogene TRBV3-2) and TRBJ2-1, with D possibly TRBD2 on 5 matching bases. The receptor was derived from a woman aged 25 to 39 who had recovered from COVID-19. The sample consisted of peripheral blood. CDR3 sequence: CASSPRAVNEQFF. DNA of the CDR3: TGTGCCAGCAGCCCCAGAGCGGTCAATGAGCAGTTCTTC.